This TCR beta chain was documented in a study of breast tumors, draining lymph nodes, adjacent tissues. A word on this clonotype: Antigen: not known. A much larger clonotype is one base distant, so this may be a read error.

CDR3 length: 15 residues. In germline, CDR1 is SGHVS, CDR2 FNYEAQ. Axillary draining lymph nodes of breast cancer patients supplied the node samples. Broader study findings: Data only fit, rather than demonstrated, lymph node origin of most tumor T cells. Luminal-like breast cancer showed significantly greater tumor-nontumor repertoire similarity than basal-like breast cancer did. Tumor TCR diversity was below lymph nodes but above nontumor tissue. Most tumor T cells seemingly derive from lymph node, then expand in tumor.

In TCRdb, the multiplex PCR reads were re-called with MiXCR into one record per CDR3 protein. The sample shows 290,000 or so distinct CDR3 sequences, 30% of them seen only once. This TCR derives from a female donor with breast cancer. Some clones in this sample may be carry-over from other donors' samples. The genes are TRBV7-6 and TRBJ2-7; D possibly corresponds to TRBD1 (5 bases). The sample was axillary lymph node tissue. In DNA, the CDR3 is TGTGCCAGCAGCTTATTACAGGTCCCCTCCTACGAGCAGCACTTC. Translating gives CASSLLQVPSYEQHF.